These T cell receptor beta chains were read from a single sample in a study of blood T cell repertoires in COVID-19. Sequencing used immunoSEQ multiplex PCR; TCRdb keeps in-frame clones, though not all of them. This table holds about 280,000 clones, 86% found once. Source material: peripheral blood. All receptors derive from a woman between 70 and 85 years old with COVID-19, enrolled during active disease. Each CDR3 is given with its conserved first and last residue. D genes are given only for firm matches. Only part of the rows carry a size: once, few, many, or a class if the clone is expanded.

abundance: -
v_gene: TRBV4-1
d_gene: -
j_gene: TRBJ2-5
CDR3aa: CASSQAQRGTQYF
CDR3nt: TGCGCCAGCAGCCAGGCCCAACGGGGGACCCAGTACTTC

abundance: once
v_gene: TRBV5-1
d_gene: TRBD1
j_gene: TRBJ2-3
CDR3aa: CASSHTGDTDTQYF
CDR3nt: TGCGCCAGCAGCCATACAGGGGACACAGATACGCAGTATTTT

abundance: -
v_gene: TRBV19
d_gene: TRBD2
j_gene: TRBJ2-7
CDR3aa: CASSMSSGAPGEQYF
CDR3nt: TGTGCCAGTAGTATGTCTAGCGGGGCCCCGGGAGAGCAGTACTTC

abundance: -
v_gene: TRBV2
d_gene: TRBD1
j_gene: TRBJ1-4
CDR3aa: CASMGDRGEKLFF
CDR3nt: TGTGCCAGCATGGGGGACAGGGGGGAAAAACTGTTTTTT

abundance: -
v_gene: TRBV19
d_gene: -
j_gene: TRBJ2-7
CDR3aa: CASSRDEGYEQYF
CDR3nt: TGTGCCAGTAGTCGGGATGAGGGATACGAGCAGTACTTC

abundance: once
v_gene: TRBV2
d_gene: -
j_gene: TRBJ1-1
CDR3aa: CASSGGIDTEAFF
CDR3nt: TGTGCCAGCTCGGGGGGTATTGACACTGAAGCTTTCTTT

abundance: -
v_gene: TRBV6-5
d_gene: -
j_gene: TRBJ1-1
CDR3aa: CASIRGISNTEAFF
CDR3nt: TGTGCCAGCATTAGGGGCATCTCGAACACTGAAGCTTTCTTT

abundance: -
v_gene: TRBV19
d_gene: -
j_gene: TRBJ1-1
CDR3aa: CASSMQGNTEAFF
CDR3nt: TGTGCCAGTAGTATGCAGGGGAACACTGAAGCTTTCTTT

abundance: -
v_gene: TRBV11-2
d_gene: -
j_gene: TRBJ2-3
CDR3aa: CASSPADTQYF
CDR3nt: TGTGCCAGCAGCCCGGCAGATACGCAGTATTTT

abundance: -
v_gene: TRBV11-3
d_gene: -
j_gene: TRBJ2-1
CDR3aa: CASSQGGGSEQFF
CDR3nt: TGTGCCAGCAGCCAAGGGGGGGGCAGTGAGCAGTTCTTC

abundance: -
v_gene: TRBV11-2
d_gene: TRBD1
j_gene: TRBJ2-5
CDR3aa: CASSLVTGGEETQYF
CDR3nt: TGTGCCAGCAGCTTAGTAACAGGGGGCGAGGAGACCCAGTACTTC

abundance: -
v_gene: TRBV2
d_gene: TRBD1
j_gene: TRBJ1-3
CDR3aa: CASKQGGSSGNTIYF
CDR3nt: TGTGCCAGCAAACAGGGGGGGAGCTCTGGAAACACCATATATTTT

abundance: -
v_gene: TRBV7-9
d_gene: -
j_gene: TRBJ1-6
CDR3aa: CASSFDGGNSPLHF
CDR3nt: TGTGCCAGCAGCTTTGACGGCGGAAATTCACCCCTCCACTTT

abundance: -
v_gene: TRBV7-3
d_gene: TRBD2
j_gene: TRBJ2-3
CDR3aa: CASSPGGGPTDTQYF
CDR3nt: TGTGCCAGCAGCCCCGGGGGGGGGCCCACAGATACGCAGTATTTT

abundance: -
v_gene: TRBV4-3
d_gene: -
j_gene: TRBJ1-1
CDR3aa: CASSPEGRATEAFF
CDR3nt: TGCGCCAGCAGCCCAGAAGGGAGGGCCACTGAAGCTTTCTTT

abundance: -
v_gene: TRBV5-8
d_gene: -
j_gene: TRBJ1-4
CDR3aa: CASSSSGALGSDEKLFF
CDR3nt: TGTGCCAGCAGCTCGTCAGGGGCCTTGGGCTCTGATGAAAAACTGTTTTTT

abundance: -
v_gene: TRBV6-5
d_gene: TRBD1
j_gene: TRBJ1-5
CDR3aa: CAGTGGGNQPQHF
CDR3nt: TGTGCCGGGACAGGGGGAGGCAATCAGCCCCAGCATTTT

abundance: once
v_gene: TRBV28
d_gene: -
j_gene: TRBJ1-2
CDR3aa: CASSGYTYGYTF
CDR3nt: TGTGCCAGCAGTGGTTACACCTATGGCTACACCTTC

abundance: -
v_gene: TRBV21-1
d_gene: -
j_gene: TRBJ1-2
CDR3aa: CASSKLGAKVYDYGYTF
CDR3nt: TGTGCCAGCAGCAAGCTGGGGGCGAAGGTTTACGACTATGGCTACACCTTC

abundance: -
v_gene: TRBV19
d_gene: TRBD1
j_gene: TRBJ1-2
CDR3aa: CASRDRGYGYTF
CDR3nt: TGTGCCAGTCGGGACAGGGGCTATGGCTACACCTTC

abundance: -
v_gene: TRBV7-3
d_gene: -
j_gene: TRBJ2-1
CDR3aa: CASRFSGNEQFF
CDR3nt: TGTGCCAGCAGGTTTAGCGGCAATGAGCAGTTCTTC

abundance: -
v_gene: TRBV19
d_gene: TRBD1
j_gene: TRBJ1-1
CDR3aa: CASRRGQGGTEAFF
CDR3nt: TGTGCCAGTAGGCGGGGACAGGGCGGGACTGAAGCTTTCTTT

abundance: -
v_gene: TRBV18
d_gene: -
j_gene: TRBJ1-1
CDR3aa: CASSPDRLNTEAFF
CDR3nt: TGTGCCAGCTCACCAGACAGACTGAACACTGAAGCTTTCTTT

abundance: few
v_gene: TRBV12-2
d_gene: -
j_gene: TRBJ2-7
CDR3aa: CASRFPGTSGVHEQYF
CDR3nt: TGTGCAAGTCGCTTCCCCGGGACTAGCGGAGTCCACGAGCAGTACTTC

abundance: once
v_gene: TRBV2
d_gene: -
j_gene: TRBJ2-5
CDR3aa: CASRALRGGETQYF
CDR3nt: TGTGCCAGCAGGGCTCTAAGGGGAGGAGAGACCCAGTACTTC

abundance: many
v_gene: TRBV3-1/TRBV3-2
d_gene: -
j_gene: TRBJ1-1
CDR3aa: CASSQDGGRLQAFF
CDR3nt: TGTGCCAGCAGCCAAGATGGAGGCCGCCTTCAGGCTTTCTTT

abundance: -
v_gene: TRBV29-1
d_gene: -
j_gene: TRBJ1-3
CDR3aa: CSATTASGNTIYF
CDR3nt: TGCAGCGCTACGACAGCCTCTGGAAACACCATATATTTT

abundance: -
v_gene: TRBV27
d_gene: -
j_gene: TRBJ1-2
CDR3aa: CASRSIWESFSYGYTF
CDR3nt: TGTGCCAGCAGATCAATATGGGAGTCGTTTTCCTATGGCTACACCTTC

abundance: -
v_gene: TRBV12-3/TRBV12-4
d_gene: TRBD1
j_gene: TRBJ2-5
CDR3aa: CASSQGQGETQYF
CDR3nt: TGTGCCAGCAGCCAGGGACAGGGAGAGACCCAGTACTTC

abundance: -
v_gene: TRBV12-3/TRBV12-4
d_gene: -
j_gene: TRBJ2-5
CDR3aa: CASRILGRETQYF
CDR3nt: TGTGCCAGCAGAATACTTGGTCGAGAGACCCAGTACTTC

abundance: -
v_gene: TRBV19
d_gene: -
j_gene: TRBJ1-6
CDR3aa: CASTFKGVQSSSYNSPLHF
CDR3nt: TGTGCCAGTACCTTCAAAGGGGTACAATCGAGCTCCTATAATTCACCCCTCCACTTT

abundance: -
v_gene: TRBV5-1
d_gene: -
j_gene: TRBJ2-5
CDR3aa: CASSLAETQYF
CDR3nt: TGCGCCAGCAGCTTGGCGGAGACCCAGTACTTC

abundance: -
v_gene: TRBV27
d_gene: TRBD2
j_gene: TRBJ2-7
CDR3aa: CASSFLQTRTSGDEQYF
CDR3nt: TGTGCCAGCAGTTTCCTCCAAACTCGGACTAGCGGGGACGAGCAGTACTTC

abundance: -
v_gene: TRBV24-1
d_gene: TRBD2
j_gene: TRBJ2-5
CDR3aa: CATSDPGGRWETQYF
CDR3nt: TGTGCCACCAGTGATCCCGGGGGGAGGTGGGAGACCCAGTACTTC

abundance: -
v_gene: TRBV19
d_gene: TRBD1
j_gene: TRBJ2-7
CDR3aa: CASSIGQGVYEQYF
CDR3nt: TGTGCCAGTAGTATAGGTCAGGGGGTCTACGAGCAGTACTTC

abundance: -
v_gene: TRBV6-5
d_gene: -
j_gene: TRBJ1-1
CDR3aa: CASSLTVNTEAFF
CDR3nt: TGTGCCAGCAGCTTGACAGTGAACACTGAAGCTTTCTTT

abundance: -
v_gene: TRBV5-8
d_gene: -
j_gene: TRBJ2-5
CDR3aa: CASRGRETQYF
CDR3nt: TGTGCCAGCAGGGGGCGGGAGACCCAGTACTTC

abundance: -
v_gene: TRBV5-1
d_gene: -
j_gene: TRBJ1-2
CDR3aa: CASSLGADYYGYTF
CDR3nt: TGCGCCAGCAGCTTGGGGGCAGATTACTATGGCTACACCTTC

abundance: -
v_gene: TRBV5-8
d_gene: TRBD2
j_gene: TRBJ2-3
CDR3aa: CASPEGLAGGPSTDTQYF
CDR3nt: TGTGCCAGCCCCGAGGGGCTAGCGGGGGGCCCTAGCACAGATACGCAGTATTTT

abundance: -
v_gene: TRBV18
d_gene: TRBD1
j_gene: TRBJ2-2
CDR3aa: CASSPTGRTGELFF
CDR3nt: TGTGCCAGCTCACCGACAGGGCGCACCGGGGAGCTGTTTTTT

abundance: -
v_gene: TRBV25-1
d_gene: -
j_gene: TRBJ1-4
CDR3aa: CASTPNPGDPRGNEKLFF
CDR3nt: TGTGCCAGCACCCCGAATCCAGGAGACCCTCGGGGGAATGAAAAACTGTTTTTT

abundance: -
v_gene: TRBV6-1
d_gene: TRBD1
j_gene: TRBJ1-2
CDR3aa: CASSGRDRGRRDGYTF
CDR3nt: TGTGCCAGCAGTGGCCGGGACAGGGGGCGCAGGGATGGCTACACCTTC

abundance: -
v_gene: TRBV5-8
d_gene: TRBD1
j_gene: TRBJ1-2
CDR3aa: CASSFGTAHGYTF
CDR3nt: TGTGCCAGCAGCTTCGGGACAGCCCATGGCTACACCTTC

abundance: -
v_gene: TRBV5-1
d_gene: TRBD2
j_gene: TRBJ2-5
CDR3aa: CASSRNGLAGETQYF
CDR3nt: TGCGCCAGCAGCAGAAACGGACTAGCGGGGGAGACCCAGTACTTC

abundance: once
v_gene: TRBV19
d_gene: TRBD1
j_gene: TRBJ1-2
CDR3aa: CASSVRTGPGNYGYTF
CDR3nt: TGTGCCAGTAGTGTCAGGACAGGACCAGGGAACTATGGCTACACCTTC

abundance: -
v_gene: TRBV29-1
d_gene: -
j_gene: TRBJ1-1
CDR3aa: CSVSLDTEAFF
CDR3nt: TGCAGCGTCTCCCTTGACACTGAAGCTTTCTTT

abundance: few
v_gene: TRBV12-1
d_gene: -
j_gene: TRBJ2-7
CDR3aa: CASSFVLVARVGGEQYF
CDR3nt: TGTGCCAGCAGCTTTGTTCTCGTTGCCAGGGTGGGTGGAGAGCAGTACTTC

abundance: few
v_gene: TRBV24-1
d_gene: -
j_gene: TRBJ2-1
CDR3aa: CATSDTRGLNEQFF
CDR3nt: TGTGCCACCAGTGACACACGGGGACTTAATGAGCAGTTCTTC

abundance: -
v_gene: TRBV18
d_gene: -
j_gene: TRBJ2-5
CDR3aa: CASSPREYQETQYF
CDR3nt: TGTGCCAGCTCACCACGGGAGTACCAAGAGACCCAGTACTTC

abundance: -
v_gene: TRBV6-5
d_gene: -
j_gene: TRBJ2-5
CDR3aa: CASRLRGRETQYF
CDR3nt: TGTGCCAGCAGGCTGAGAGGGCGGGAGACCCAGTACTTC

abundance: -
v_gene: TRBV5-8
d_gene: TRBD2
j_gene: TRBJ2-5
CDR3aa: CATTRTSGFQETQYF
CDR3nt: TGTGCCACCACGAGGACTAGCGGGTTCCAAGAGACCCAGTACTTC

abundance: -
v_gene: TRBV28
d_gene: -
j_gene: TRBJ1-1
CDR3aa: CASSPGGLVTEAFF
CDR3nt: TGTGCCAGCAGTCCCGGGGGGCTTGTGACTGAAGCTTTCTTT

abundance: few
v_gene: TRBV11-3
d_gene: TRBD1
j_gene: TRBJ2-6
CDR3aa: CASSSGQGQDGANVLTF
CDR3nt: TGTGCCAGCAGCTCAGGACAGGGTCAGGATGGGGCCAACGTCCTGACTTTC

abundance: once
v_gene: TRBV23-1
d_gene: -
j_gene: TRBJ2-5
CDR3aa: CAIRRETQYF
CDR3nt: TGCGCCATACGGCGGGAGACCCAGTACTTC

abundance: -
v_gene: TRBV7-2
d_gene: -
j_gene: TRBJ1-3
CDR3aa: CASSPTGANSGNTIYF
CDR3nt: TGTGCCAGCAGCCCCACCGGAGCGAACTCTGGAAACACCATATATTTT

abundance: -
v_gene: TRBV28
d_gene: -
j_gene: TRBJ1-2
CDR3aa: CASSSPGPGKDYGYTF
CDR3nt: TGTGCCAGCAGTTCGCCCGGGCCGGGGAAAGACTATGGCTACACCTTC

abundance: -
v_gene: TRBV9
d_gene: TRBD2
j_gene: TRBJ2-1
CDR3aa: CASSSSGGAENEQFF
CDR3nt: TGTGCCAGCAGCTCTAGCGGGGGGGCCGAGAATGAGCAGTTCTTC